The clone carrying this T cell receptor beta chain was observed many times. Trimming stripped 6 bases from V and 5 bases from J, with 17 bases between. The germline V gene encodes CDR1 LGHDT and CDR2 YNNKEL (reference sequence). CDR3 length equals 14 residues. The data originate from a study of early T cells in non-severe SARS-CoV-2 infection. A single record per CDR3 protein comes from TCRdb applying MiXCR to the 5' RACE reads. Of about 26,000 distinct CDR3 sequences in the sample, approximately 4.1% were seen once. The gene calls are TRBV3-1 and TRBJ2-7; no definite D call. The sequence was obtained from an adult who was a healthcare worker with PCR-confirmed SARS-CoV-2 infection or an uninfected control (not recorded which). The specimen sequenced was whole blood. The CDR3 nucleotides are TGTGCCAGCAGTCCCAGTGAGAAATGGAACGAGCAGTACTTC. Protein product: CASSPSEKWNEQYF.